The 18 T cell receptor beta chains in this list originate from one sample, sequenced in a study of human CD8 memory T cell subsets. Construction of TCR beta libraries was accomplished by means of UMI-labeled 5' RACE. For each CDR3 protein, TCRdb gives one entry from its re-call of the 5' RACE reads, without DNA. The listing contains about 7,000 distinct CDR3 sequences. Sequenced sample: CD8+ stem-like memory T cells (TSCM and TCM) sorted from PBMCs. As for subset: stem-like memory CD8 T cells (TSTEM), CCR7+ PD-1- TIGIT-. These receptor sequences come from a human donor in good health.

This chain links TRBV28 with TRBJ1-1; TCRdb indicates TRBD1, and absent DNA this call remains unverified. CDR3 size: 14 residues. From germline, CDR1 is MDHEN and CDR2 SYDVKM. The CDR3 sequence: CASRPPGTGIEAFF.

The genes are TRBV27 and TRBJ1-1; TCRdb names TRBD1, which stays unverified in the absence of DNA. The CDR3 covers 14 residues. The germline V gene has CDR1 MNHEY and CDR2 SMNVEV (reference sequence). This chain's CDR3 is CASRTGQRNTEAFF.

The chain uses TRBV12-3 or TRBV12-4 and TRBJ2-1; TCRdb's D gene call, TRBD1, goes unchecked for lack of DNA. The CDR3 is made up of 13 amino acids. This chain's CDR3 is CASSPSTGDEQFF.

The V gene is TRBV27, the J gene TRBJ2-7; there is no DNA to check the TCRdb D call of TRBD1. The V gene's germline CDR1 is MNHEY and CDR2 SMNVEV (reference sequence). This CDR3 is 14 amino acids long. CDR3 in amino acids: CASSFGTGPYEQYF.

The V call is TRBV7-8, the J call TRBJ2-3. The CDR3 length is 12 residues. The germline CDR1 and CDR2 sequences are SGHVS and FQNEAQ. This CDR3 is CASSFVGDTQYF.

The rearrangement uses TRBV20-1 and TRBJ1-3; lacking DNA, the TRBD1 call made by TCRdb goes unchecked. Per germline, CDR1 DFQATT and CDR2 SNEGSKA (reference sequence). The CDR3 covers 15 residues. The CDR3 loop reads CSASGTADSGNTIYF.

The rearrangement uses TRBV19 and TRBJ2-4; TCRdb outputs TRBD1, but without DNA this stays unchecked. CDR1 LNHDA and CDR2 SQIVND come from the germline V gene (reference sequence). CDR3 length: 13 residues. CDR3 region: CASSTPGGDIQYF. Full variable domain (missing parts from reference TRBV19 and TRBJ2-4): DGGITQSPKYLFRKEGQNVTLSCEQNLNHDAMYWYRQDPGQGLRLIYYSQIVNDFQKGDIAEGYSVSREKKESFPLTVTSAQKNPTAFYLCASSTPGGDIQYFGAGTRLSVL.

The chain couples TRBV20-1 to TRBJ2-1; TCRdb returns TRBD1, unconfirmable since there is no DNA. This CDR3 contains 15 residues. Germline values: CDR1 DFQATT, CDR2 SNEGSKA (reference sequence). CDR3 protein: CSARDLGVQYNEQFF.

V usage is TRBV3-1 and J usage is TRBJ2-7; the D call of TRBD1 rests on TCRdb alone, since no DNA is present to check it. CDR3 length: 16 amino acids. Germline V gives CDR1 LGHDT, CDR2 YNNKEL (reference sequence). The CDR3 here is CASSQETGTPSYEQYF.

The J gene is TRBJ2-7, the V gene TRBV28; there is no DNA to check the TCRdb D call of TRBD1. There are 14 residues in the CDR3. Germline V gives CDR1 MDHEN, CDR2 SYDVKM. The CDR3: CATSKRTGASEQYF. Based on the CDR3 plus reference TRBV28 and TRBJ2-7, the full variable domain is DVKVTQSSRYLVKRTGEKVFLECVQDMDHENMFWYRQDPGLGLRLIYFSYDVKMKEKGDIPEGYSVSREKKERFSLILESASTNQTSMYLCATSKRTGASEQYFGPGTRLTVT.

This clonotype is deemed medium-sized by its frequency. CDR3 amino acids: CASSDVGLAGFLREQYF. The V and J genes are TRBV11-2 and TRBJ2-7; TCRdb proposes TRBD2, but this gene call is untestable without DNA. Germline CDR1 is SGHAT and CDR2 is FQNNGV. This CDR3 has 17 amino acids.

This clonotype is classed as medium-sized (0.01 to 0.1%) by frequency. The chain uses TRBV7-9 and TRBJ2-1; TCRdb's assignment of TRBD2 cannot be checked, as there is no DNA. This CDR3 comprises 16 residues. CDR1 is SEHNR and CDR2 is FQNEAQ in the germline V gene (reference sequence). CDR3 sequence: CASSPRGTRGYNEQFF. Based on the CDR3 plus reference TRBV7-9 and TRBJ2-1, the full variable domain is DTGVSQNPRHKITKRGQNVTFRCDPISEHNRLYWYRQTLGQGPEFLTYFQNEAQLEKSRLLSDRFSAERPKGSFSTLEIQRTEQGDSAMYLCASSPRGTRGYNEQFFGPGTRLTVL.

The J gene is TRBJ2-3, the V gene TRBV20-1; TCRdb proposes TRBD1, but this gene call is untestable without DNA. This CDR3 is 14 amino acids long. Looked up from germline, CDR1 is DFQATT and CDR2 is SNEGSKA (reference sequence). The CDR3 loop reads CSASRDEGRDTQYF.

The rearrangement uses TRBV29-1 and TRBJ2-7; the TCRdb call, TRBD1, lacks DNA for checking. CDR3 size: 13 residues. Germline CDR1 reads SQVTM; CDR2 reads ANQGSEA. CDR3 in amino acids: CSVEDRGTYEQYF.

The genes are TRBV9 and TRBJ2-7; TCRdb's assignment of TRBD1 cannot be checked, as there is no DNA. The CDR3 runs to 13 residues. Germline CDR1 is SGDLS and CDR2 is YYNGEE. The CDR3 protein is CASSGTTSYEQYF.

By frequency, this clonotype registers medium-sized. The chain links TRBV20-1 to TRBJ1-2. Germline loops: CDR1 DFQATT, CDR2 SNEGSKA (reference sequence). The CDR3 runs to 13 residues. The CDR3 reads CSARVDGDYGYTF.

The chain uses TRBV12-3 or TRBV12-4 and TRBJ1-4; TCRdb outputs TRBD1, but without DNA this stays unchecked. This CDR3 comprises 15 residues. The CDR3 reads CASSPSIGGGEKLFF.

The chain couples TRBV28 to TRBJ2-7; absent DNA, TCRdb's TRBD1 call cannot be checked. The CDR3 spans 15 residues. Germline V gene sequence: CDR1 MDHEN, CDR2 SYDVKM. CDR3 loop: CASSTNRGPLDEQYF.